This T cell receptor (beta chain) was recovered during a study of identical twins. Template switching added a universal primer site, and cDNA bore unique molecular identifiers. TCRdb re-analysed the 5' RACE reads in MiXCR, keeping a single row per CDR3 protein. Here the sample spans more than 400,000 distinct CDR3 sequences, 15% being singletons. Germline-derived CDR1 and CDR2 are SGDLS and YYNGEE. The V gene end was trimmed by 4 bases and the J gene end by 4 bases; junction bases not matched to a gene: 5. The CDR3 runs 15 residues. This clonotype appeared a single time. This same sample was also part of a study on yellow fever vaccine responses in identical twins.

What was sequenced was CD4+ T cells sorted from blood. This chain uses TRBV9 with TRBJ2-3; the match to TRBD1 covers 11 bases. The receptor comes from a young woman in good health. CDR3 region: CASSIRDRGSDTQYF. In nucleotides, the CDR3 is TGTGCCAGCAGCATCCGGGACAGGGGGTCAGATACGCAGTATTTT.